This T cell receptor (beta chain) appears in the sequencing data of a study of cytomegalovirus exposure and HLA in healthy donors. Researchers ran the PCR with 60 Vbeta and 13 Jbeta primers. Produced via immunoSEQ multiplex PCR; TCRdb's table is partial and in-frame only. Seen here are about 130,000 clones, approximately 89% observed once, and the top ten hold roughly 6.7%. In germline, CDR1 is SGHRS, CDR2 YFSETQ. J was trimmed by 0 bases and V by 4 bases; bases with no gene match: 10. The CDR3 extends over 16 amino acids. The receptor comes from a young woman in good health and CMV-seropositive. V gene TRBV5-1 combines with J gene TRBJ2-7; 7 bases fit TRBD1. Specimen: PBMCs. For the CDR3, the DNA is TGCGCCAGCAGCAGGTCGCTCGGGACAGTCTCCTACGAGCAGTACTTC. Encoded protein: CASSRSLGTVSYEQYF. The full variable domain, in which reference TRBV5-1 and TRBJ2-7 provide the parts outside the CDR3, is KAGVTQTPRYLIKTRGQQVTLSCSPISGHRSVSWYQQTPGQGLQFLFEYFSETQRNKGNFPGRFSGRQFSNSRSEMNVSTLELGDSALYLCASSRSLGTVSYEQYFGPGTRLTVT.